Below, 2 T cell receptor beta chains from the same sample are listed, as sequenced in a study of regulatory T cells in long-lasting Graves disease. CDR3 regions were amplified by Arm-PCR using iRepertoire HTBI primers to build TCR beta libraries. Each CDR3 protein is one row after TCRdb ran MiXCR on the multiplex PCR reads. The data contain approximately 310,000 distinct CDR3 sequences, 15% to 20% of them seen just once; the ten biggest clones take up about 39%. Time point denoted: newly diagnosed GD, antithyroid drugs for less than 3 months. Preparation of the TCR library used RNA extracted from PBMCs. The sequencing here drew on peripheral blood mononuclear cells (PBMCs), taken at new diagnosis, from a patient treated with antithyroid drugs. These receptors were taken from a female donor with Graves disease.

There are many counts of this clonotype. The CDR3 DNA sequence: TGCGCCAGCAGCATTGCGGACCCCAGGGCCGAAGCTTTCTTT. Amino acids: CASSIADPRAEAFF. This rearrangement joins TRBV5-1 to TRBJ1-1; tentative D call: TRBD1 (5 bases). Germline V gene lookup returns CDR1 SGHRS and CDR2 YFSETQ. The V end lost 4 bases, the J end lost 8 bases, and 18 bases lay between the germline ends. The CDR3 runs 14 residues. The full variable domain, its missing parts supplied by reference TRBV5-1 and TRBJ1-1, is KAGVTQTPRYLIKTRGQQVTLSCSPISGHRSVSWYQQTPGQGLQFLFEYFSETQRNKGNFPGRFSGRQFSNSRSEMNVSTLELGDSALYLCASSIADPRAEAFFGQGTRLTVV.

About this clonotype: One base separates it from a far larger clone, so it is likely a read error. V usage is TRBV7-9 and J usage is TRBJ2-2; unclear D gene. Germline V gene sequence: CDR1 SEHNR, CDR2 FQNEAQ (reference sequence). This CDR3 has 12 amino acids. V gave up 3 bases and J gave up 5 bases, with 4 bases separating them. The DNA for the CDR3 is TGTGCCAGCAGCTTTGAGACCGGGGAGCTGTTTTTT. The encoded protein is CASSFETGELFF.